Following are 17 T cell receptor beta chains from one sample sequenced in a study of regulatory T cells in long-lasting Graves disease. As to time point: newly diagnosed GD, antithyroid drugs for less than 3 months. Scientists built the TCR library using RNA that was extracted from PBMCs. HTBI primers from iRepertoire and Arm-PCR of CDR3 regions yielded the TCR beta libraries. A single record per CDR3 protein comes from TCRdb applying MiXCR to the multiplex PCR reads. The sample includes about 450,000 distinct CDR3 sequences, approximately 16% of them seen just once. These data were also reused for a study on T cells in Graves' hyperthyroidism and ophthalmopathy.

The specimen was peripheral blood mononuclear cells (PBMCs), collected at new diagnosis, from a patient treated with antithyroid drugs. Source of these receptors: a young woman with Graves disease.

The rearrangement uses TRBV7-3 and TRBJ2-2, with TRBD1 matching over 7 bases. The CDR3 sequence is 15 residues long. V was pared by 4 bases and J by 1 base, with 3 bases of the junction left unmatched. Germline values: CDR1 SGHTA, CDR2 FQGTGA. In nucleotides, the CDR3 is TGTGCCAGCAGCTCACAGGGGAGGAACACCGGGGAGCTGTTTTTT. Amino acid sequence: CASSSQGRNTGELFF.

This clonotype was recorded only once. A read error may account for a junction end that differs from germline. The chain is built from TRBV11-3 and TRBJ1-2; 11 bases are shared with TRBD1. This CDR3 has 16 residues. From germline, CDR1 is SGHNT and CDR2 YENEEA. The chain's CDR3 is CASSLDRGRVGYGCTF. In DNA form, the CDR3 reads TGTGCCAGCAGCTTGGACAGGGGGCGCGTCGGCTATGGCTGCACCTTC.

This clonotype has ten or more counts. This sequence joins TRBV16 and TRBJ2-1; D gene ambiguous. The V and J ends lost 0 bases and 7 bases respectively, with 7 bases between them. CDR3 size: 13 residues. The germline gives CDR1 KGHSY, CDR2 FQNENV. The DNA for the CDR3 is TGTGCCAGCAGCCAATCCGGCAATAATGAGCAGTTCTTC. It yields the protein CASSQSGNNEQFF.

This clonotype was counted a few times. The chain joins TRBV6-2 or TRBV6-3 to TRBJ2-7; D call uncertain. The CDR3 has 14 amino acids. The germline V and J ends were trimmed by 7 bases and 7 bases, with 20 bases remaining between them. The V gene's germline CDR1 is MNHEY and CDR2 SVGEGT. The DNA of the CDR3 is TGTGCCAGCACCTCGAAAACCGCTCGGCGGGAGCAGTACTTC. Its translation: CASTSKTARREQYF.

This clonotype was found many times. The chain uses TRBV2 and TRBJ1-6, with no clear D. V was cut by 5 bases and J by 9 bases, with 14 bases left in between. Germline V lookup: CDR1 SNHLY, CDR2 FYNNEI. There are 14 residues in the CDR3. The CDR3 bases are TGTGCCAGCAGTCCAGGACCTTCGGGTTCACCCCTCCACTTT. Its translation is CASSPGPSGSPLHF. The complete variable domain, with remaining parts taken from reference TRBV2 and TRBJ1-6, reads EPEVTQTPSHQVTQMGQEVILRCVPISNHLYFYWYRQILGQKVEFLVSFYNNEISEKSEIFDDQFSVERPDGSNFTLKIRSTKLEDSAMYFCASSPGPSGSPLHFGNGTRLTVT.

This clonotype was counted between two and nine times. V and J are TRBV4-1 and TRBJ1-2; D remains ambiguous. The V end lost 2 bases, the J end lost 6 bases, and 10 bases lay between the germline ends. The CDR3 totals 13 residues. Looked up from germline, CDR1 is MGHRA and CDR2 is YSYEKL. The CDR3 protein is CASSQIQLDGYTF. As DNA, the CDR3 is TGCGCCAGCAGCCAAATCCAGCTAGATGGCTACACCTTC.

The V and J genes are TRBV19 and TRBJ1-2; D is perhaps TRBD1 (6 bases). The CDR3 has 14 residues. Germline-derived CDR1 and CDR2 are LNHDA and SQIVND (reference sequence). Trimming removed 5 bases from V and 4 bases from J, with 14 bases in between. The DNA for the CDR3 is TGTGCCAGTAGTGTCGGTCAGGGGTCCTATGGCTACACCTTC. This codes for CASSVGQGSYGYTF.

This sequence joins TRBV30 and TRBJ2-1; 7 bases fit TRBD1. This CDR3 spans 16 amino acids. Germline V gives CDR1 GTSNPN, CDR2 SVGIG (reference sequence). Germline trimming cut 2 bases from V and 7 bases from J; bases unmatched to any gene: 14. The CDR3, as DNA: TGTGCCTGGAGTAGGGGCCAGACAGGGTTGGGGAATGAGCAGTTCTTC. This codes for CAWSRGQTGLGNEQFF.

This clonotype has just a few counts. The chain carries TRBV10-3 and TRBJ2-2; D is perhaps TRBD1 (6 bases). CDR3 length: 11 residues. The germline gives CDR1 ENHRY, CDR2 SYGVKD. V was cut by 8 bases and J by 9 bases, with 10 bases left in between. In DNA, the CDR3 is TGTGCCATCGGCAGGGGAAGGGAGCTGTTTTTT. Translation gives CAIGRGRELFF.

This clonotype was seen repeatedly, ten times or more. The CDR3 reads CASKTSEGFTDTQYF. Here the CDR3 DNA reads TGTGCCTCCAAGACTAGCGAGGGGTTCACAGATACGCAGTATTTT. J is TRBJ2-3 and V is TRBV28, with TRBD2 matching 8 bases. J was trimmed by 2 bases and V by 11 bases; bases with no gene match: 12. The length of the CDR3 is 15 residues. CDR1 is MDHEN and CDR2 is SYDVKM in the germline V gene.

This clonotype was found a few times. The gene calls are TRBV9 and TRBJ2-5, with TRBD2 matching over 9 bases. CDR1 is SGDLS, CDR2 YYNGEE, per germline. Germline trimming cut 6 bases from V and 3 bases from J; bases unmatched to any gene: 6. The CDR3 is 14 amino acids. CDR3 sequence: CASTMGLAEETQYF. CDR3 coding DNA: TGTGCCAGCACCATGGGACTAGCCGAAGAGACCCAGTACTTC.

This clonotype was detected a few times. The genes are TRBV27 and TRBJ1-2; D not resolved. The V end was cut by 8 bases, the J end by 9 bases, with 16 bases between. From germline, CDR1 is MNHEY and CDR2 SMNVEV (reference sequence). The CDR3 covers 12 residues. The CDR3 protein is CASSDGPLSYTF. In nucleotides, the CDR3 is TGTGCCAGCTCGGACGGCCCTCTGAGCTACACCTTC.

This clonotype was counted many times. V usage is TRBV20-1 and J usage is TRBJ2-1; a possible D gene is TRBD2 (6 bases). V was shortened by 6 bases and J by 2 bases, with 17 bases between the two germline ends. This CDR3 has 15 residues. The germline CDR1 and CDR2 sequences are DFQATT and SNEGSKA (reference sequence). The DNA for the CDR3 is TGCAGTGCCCTTTCGGGGAGACTAGCCTACAATGAGCAGTTCTTC. It specifies CSALSGRLAYNEQFF.

Ten or more counts support this clonotype. The chain links TRBV11-2 to TRBJ2-5, with 7 positions matching TRBD2. The V and J ends lost 5 bases and 5 bases, in that order; junction bases with no gene match: 8. This CDR3 is 14 amino acids long. CDR1 is SGHAT and CDR2 is FQNNGV in the germline V gene. CDR3 sequence: CASSLGLGFETQYF. The DNA for the CDR3 is TGTGCCAGCAGCCTCGGACTAGGGTTTGAGACCCAGTACTTC.

This clonotype appeared many times. This chain connects TRBV6-1 to TRBJ1-2; unclear D gene. With 6 bases removed from V and 6 bases from J, the gap between germline ends came to 14 bases. The CDR3 has 13 residues. Germline values: CDR1 MNHNS, CDR2 SASEGT. The CDR3 is CASRASQGDGYTF. The CDR3 nucleotides are TGTGCCAGCAGAGCGAGCCAAGGCGATGGCTACACCTTC.

The rearrangement uses TRBV6-2 or TRBV6-3 and TRBJ2-3; D possibly corresponds to TRBD2 (6 bases). Germline CDR1 reads MNHEY; CDR2 reads SVGEGT. The CDR3 runs 15 residues. The V and J ends lost 1 base and 2 bases respectively, with 10 bases between them. The CDR3 bases are TGTGCCAGCAGTTACTTGGAGGGTATCACAGATACGCAGTATTTT. This codes for CASSYLEGITDTQYF.

This clonotype was recorded at least ten times. This sequence joins TRBV12-3 or TRBV12-4 and TRBJ2-7; D possibly corresponds to TRBD2 (5 bases). The CDR3 is 13 residues long. V was trimmed by 7 bases and J by 3 bases, leaving 13 bases between them. The CDR3 nucleotides are TGTGCCAGCACCCCCCGGGGTTTCTACGAGCAGTACTTC. Residues: CASTPRGFYEQYF.